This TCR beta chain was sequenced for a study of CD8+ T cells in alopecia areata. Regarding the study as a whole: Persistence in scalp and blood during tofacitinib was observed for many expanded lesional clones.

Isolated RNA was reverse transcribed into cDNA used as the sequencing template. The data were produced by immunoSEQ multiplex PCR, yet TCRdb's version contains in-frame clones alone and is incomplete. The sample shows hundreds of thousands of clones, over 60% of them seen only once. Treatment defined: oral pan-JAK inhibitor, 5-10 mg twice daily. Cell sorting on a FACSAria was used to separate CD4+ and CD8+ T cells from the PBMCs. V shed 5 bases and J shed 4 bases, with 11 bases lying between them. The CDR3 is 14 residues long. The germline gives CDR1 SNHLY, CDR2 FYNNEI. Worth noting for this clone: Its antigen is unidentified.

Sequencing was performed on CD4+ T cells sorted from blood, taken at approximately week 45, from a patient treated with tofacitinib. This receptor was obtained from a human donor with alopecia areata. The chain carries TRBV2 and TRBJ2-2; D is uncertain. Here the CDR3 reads CASSMSRATGELFF. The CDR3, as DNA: TGTGCCAGCAGTATGAGTCGGGCCACCGGGGAGCTGTTTTTT. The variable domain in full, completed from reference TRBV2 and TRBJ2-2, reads EPEVTQTPSHQVTQMGQEVILRCVPISNHLYFYWYRQILGQKVEFLVSFYNNEISEKSEIFDDQFSVERPDGSNFTLKIRSTKLEDSAMYFCASSMSRATGELFFGEGSRLTVL.